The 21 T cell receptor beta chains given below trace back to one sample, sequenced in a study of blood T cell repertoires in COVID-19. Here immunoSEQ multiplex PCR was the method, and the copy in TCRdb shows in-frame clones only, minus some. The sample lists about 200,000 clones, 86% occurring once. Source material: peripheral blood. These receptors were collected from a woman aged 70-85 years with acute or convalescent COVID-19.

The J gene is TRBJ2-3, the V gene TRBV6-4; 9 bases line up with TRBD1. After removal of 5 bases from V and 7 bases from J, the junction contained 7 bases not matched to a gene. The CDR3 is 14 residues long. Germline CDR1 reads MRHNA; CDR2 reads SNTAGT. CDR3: CASSPTGGAYTQYF. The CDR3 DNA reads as TGTGCCAGCAGTCCTACAGGGGGCGCTTATACGCAGTATTTT.

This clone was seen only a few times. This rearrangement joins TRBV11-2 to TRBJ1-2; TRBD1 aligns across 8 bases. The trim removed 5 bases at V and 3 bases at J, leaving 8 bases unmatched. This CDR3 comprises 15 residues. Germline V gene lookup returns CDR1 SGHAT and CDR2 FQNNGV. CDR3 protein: CASSTPTGADYGYTF. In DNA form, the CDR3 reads TGTGCCAGCAGCACCCCGACAGGGGCTGACTATGGCTACACCTTC.

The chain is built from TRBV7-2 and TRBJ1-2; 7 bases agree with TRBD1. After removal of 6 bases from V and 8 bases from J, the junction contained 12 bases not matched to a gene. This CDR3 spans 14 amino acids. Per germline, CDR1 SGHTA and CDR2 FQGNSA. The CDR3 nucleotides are TGTGCCAGCAGTACCGGGACAGTGCCCCAAGGCTACACCTTC. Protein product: CASSTGTVPQGYTF. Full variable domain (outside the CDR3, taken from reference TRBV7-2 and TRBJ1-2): GAGVSQSPSNKVTEKGKDVELRCDPISGHTALYWYRQSLGQGLEFLIYFQGNSAPDKSGLPSDRFSAERTGGSVSTLTIQRTQQEDSAVYLCASSTGTVPQGYTFGSGTRLTVV.

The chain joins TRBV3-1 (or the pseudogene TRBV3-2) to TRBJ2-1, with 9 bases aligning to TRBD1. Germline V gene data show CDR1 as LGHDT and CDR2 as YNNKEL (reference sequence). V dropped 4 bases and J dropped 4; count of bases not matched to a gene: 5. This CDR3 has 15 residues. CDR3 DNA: TGTGCCAGCAGCCCCCGGACAGGGGTTTACAATGAGCAGTTCTTC. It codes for CASSPRTGVYNEQFF.

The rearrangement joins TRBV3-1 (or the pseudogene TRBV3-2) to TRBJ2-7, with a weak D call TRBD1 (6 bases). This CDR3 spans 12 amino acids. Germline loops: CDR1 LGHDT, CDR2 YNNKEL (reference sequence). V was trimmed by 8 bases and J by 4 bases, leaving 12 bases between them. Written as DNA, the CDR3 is TGTGCCAGCCAGGGACACCTGTACGAGCAGTACTTC. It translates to CASQGHLYEQYF.

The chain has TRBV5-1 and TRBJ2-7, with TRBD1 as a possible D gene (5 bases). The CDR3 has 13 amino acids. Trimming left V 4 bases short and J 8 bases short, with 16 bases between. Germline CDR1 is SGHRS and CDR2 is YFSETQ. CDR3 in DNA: TGCGCCAGCAGCGTAATCAGGGAAGGGCAGCAGTACTTC. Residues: CASSVIREGQQYF.

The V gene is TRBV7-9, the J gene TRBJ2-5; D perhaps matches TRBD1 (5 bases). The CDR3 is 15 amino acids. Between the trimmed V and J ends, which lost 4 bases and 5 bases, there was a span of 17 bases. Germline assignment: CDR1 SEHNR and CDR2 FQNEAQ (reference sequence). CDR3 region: CASSSRAGIRETQYF. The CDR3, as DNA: TGTGCCAGCAGCTCCCGTGCAGGGATTCGGGAGACCCAGTACTTC.

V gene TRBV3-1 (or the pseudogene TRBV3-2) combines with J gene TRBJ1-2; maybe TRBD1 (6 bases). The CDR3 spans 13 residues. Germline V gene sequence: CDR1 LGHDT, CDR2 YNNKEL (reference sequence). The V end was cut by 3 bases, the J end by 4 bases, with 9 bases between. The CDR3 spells CASSQGDIYGYTF. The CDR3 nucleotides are TGTGCCAGCAGCCAGGGGGACATCTATGGCTACACCTTC.

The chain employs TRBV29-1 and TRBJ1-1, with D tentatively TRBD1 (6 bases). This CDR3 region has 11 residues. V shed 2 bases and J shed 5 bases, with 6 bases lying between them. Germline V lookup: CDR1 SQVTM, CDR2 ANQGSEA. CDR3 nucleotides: TGCAGCGTTGAACAGGGGACTGAAGCTTTCTTT. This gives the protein CSVEQGTEAFF.

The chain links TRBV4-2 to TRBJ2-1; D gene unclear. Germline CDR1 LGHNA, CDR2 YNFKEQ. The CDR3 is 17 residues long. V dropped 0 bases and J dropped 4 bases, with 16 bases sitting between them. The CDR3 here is CASSQEGIRKSYNEQFF. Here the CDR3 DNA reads TGTGCCAGCAGCCAAGAGGGCATACGGAAATCGTACAATGAGCAGTTCTTC.

CDR3 residues: CASTGGGPTLGYTF. CDR3 bases: TGTGCCAGCACGGGGGGGGGCCCTACACTAGGCTACACCTTC. J is TRBJ1-2 and V is TRBV25-1; perhaps TRBD1 as D (6 bases). Germline V gene sequence: CDR1 MGHDK, CDR2 SYGVNS. The CDR3 loop spans 14 amino acids. The V gene lost 7 bases and the J gene lost 8 bases, with 20 bases spanning the gap.

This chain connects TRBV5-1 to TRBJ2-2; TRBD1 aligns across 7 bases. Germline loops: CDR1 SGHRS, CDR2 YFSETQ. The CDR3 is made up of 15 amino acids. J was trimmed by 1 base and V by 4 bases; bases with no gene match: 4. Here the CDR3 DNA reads TGCGCCAGCAGCCCGGACAGGCGGAACACCGGGGAGCTGTTTTTT. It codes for CASSPDRRNTGELFF. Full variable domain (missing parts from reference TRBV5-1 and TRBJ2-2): KAGVTQTPRYLIKTRGQQVTLSCSPISGHRSVSWYQQTPGQGLQFLFEYFSETQRNKGNFPGRFSGRQFSNSRSEMNVSTLELGDSALYLCASSPDRRNTGELFFGEGSRLTVL.

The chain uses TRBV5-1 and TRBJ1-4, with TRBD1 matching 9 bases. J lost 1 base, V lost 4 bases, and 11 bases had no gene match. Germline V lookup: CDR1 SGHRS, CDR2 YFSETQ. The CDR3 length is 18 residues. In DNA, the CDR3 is TGCGCCAGCAGCCTAAGCTACCCGGGACAGGGAACTAATGAAAAACTGTTTTTT. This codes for CASSLSYPGQGTNEKLFF.

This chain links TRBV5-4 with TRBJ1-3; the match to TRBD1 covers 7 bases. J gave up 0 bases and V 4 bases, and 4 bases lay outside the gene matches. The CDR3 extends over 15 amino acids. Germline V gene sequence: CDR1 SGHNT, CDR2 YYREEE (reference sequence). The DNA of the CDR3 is TGTGCCAGCAGCAGGGACAGCGTCTCTGGAAACACCATATATTTT. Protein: CASSRDSVSGNTIYF.

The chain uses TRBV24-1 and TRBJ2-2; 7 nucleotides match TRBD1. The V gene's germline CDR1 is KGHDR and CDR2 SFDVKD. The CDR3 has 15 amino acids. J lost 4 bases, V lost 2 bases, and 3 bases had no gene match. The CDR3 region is CATSDSGQITGELFF. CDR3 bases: TGTGCCACCAGTGATTCGGGACAGATCACCGGGGAGCTGTTTTTT.

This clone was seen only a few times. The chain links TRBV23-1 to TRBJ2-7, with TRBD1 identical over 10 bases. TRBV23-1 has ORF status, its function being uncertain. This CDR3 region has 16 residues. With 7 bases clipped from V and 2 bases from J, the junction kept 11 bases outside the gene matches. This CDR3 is CASIPPGQGPPYEQYF. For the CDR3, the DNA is TGCGCCAGCATTCCCCCGGGACAGGGGCCTCCCTACGAGCAGTACTTC.

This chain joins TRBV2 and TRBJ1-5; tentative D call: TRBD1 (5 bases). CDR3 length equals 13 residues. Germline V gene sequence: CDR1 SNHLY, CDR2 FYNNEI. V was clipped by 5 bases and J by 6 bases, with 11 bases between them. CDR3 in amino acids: CASSRTSGQPQHF. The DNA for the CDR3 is TGTGCCAGCAGTAGGACATCGGGTCAGCCCCAGCATTTT. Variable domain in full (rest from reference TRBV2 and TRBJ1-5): EPEVTQTPSHQVTQMGQEVILRCVPISNHLYFYWYRQILGQKVEFLVSFYNNEISEKSEIFDDQFSVERPDGSNFTLKIRSTKLEDSAMYFCASSRTSGQPQHFGDGTRLSIL.

The CDR3 nucleotides read TGTGCCAGCTCACTCACGACTAGCGCTAACACTTACACCTACAATGAGCAGTTCTTC. Translating it yields CASSLTTSANTYTYNEQFF. The V call is TRBV18, the J call TRBJ2-1, with 8 bases fitting TRBD2. The CDR3 is 19 amino acids. The germline V gene encodes CDR1 KGHSH and CDR2 LQKENI. V lost 4 bases and J lost 2; bases outside the gene matches: 16.

The CDR3 here is CASSQRGGLAGTYEQYF. CDR3 bases: TGTGCCAGCAGCCAAAGGGGGGGACTAGCGGGGACCTACGAGCAGTACTTC. The rearrangement uses TRBV7-9 and TRBJ2-7; TRBD2 agrees at 13 bases. Unmatched junction bases numbered 9, after V lost 5 bases and J lost 2 bases. The CDR3 sequence is 17 residues long. Germline CDR1 reads SEHNR; CDR2 reads FQNEAQ (reference sequence).

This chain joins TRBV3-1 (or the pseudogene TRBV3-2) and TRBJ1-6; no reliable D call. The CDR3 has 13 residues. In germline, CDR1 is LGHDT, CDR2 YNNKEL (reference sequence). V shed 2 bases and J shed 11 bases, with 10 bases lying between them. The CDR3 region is CASSQTLRTPLHF. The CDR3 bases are TGTGCCAGCAGCCAAACCTTGAGGACACCCCTCCACTTT.

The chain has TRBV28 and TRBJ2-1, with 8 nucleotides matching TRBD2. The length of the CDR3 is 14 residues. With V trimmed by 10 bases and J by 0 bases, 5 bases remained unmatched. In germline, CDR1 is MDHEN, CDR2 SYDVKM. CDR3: CATAGTSSYNEQFF. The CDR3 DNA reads TGTGCCACCGCGGGGACTAGCTCCTACAATGAGCAGTTCTTC.